Below, 15 T cell receptor beta chains from the same sample are listed, as sequenced in a study of cytomegalovirus exposure and HLA in healthy donors. Profiling relied on immunoSEQ multiplex PCR, and the TCRdb table lists in-frame clones only, not all of them. The sample holds 150,000 or so clones, about 86% seen once. Specimen: PBMCs. Receptor source: a human donor in good health.

The chain joins TRBV10-3 to TRBJ1-1, with D possibly matching TRBD1 (5 bases). The germline V and J ends were trimmed by 6 bases and 1 base, with 18 bases remaining between them. Germline V lookup: CDR1 ENHRY, CDR2 SYGVKD. This CDR3 has 16 amino acids. The CDR3 region is CAIRPPRSTGNTEAFF. For the CDR3, the DNA is TGTGCCATCAGGCCACCGAGGAGTACAGGGAACACTGAAGCTTTCTTT.

This rearrangement joins TRBV4-3 to TRBJ2-3; D remains ambiguous. There are 16 residues in the CDR3. V was trimmed by 0 bases and J by 1 base, leaving 11 bases between them. CDR1 LGHNA and CDR2 YSLEER come from the germline V gene. CDR3 DNA sequence: TGCGCCAGCAGCCAAGACCGAGGTTGGGGCACAGATACGCAGTATTTT. Its translation: CASSQDRGWGTDTQYF.

This clone was recorded once. This chain uses TRBV14 with TRBJ1-4, with D uncertain. CDR3 length: 16 residues. Per the germline V gene, CDR1 is SGHDN and CDR2 is FVKESK. Between the trimmed V and J ends, which lost 2 bases and 5 bases, there was a span of 15 bases. Here the CDR3 reads CASSQTTPRGNEKLFF. CDR3 nucleotides: TGTGCCAGCAGCCAAACGACTCCTCGAGGGAATGAAAAACTGTTTTTT. Full variable domain (missing parts from reference TRBV14 and TRBJ1-4): EAGVTQFPSHSVIEKGQTVTLRCDPISGHDNLYWYRRVMGKEIKFLLHFVKESKQDESGMPNNRFLAERTGGTYSTLKVQPAELEDSGVYFCASSQTTPRGNEKLFFGSGTQLSVL.

The V gene is TRBV6-5, the J gene TRBJ2-7, with D uncertain. CDR1 and CDR2 (germline): MNHEY, SVGAGI. V was shortened by 2 bases and J by 3 bases, with 8 bases between the two germline ends. This CDR3 is built from 13 residues. This CDR3 reads CASSYGPNYEQYF. For the CDR3, the DNA is TGTGCCAGCAGTTACGGGCCGAACTACGAGCAGTACTTC.

The genes are TRBV29-1 and TRBJ2-7; 8 nucleotides align to TRBD1. The V gene end was trimmed by 4 bases and the J gene end by 0 bases; junction bases not matched to a gene: 5. From germline, CDR1 is SQVTM and CDR2 ANQGSEA. The length of the CDR3 is 14 residues. DNA for the CDR3: TGCAGCGTTGGGGGCGGACAGGGCTCCTACGAGCAGTACTTC. Its protein product is CSVGGGQGSYEQYF.

The chain employs TRBV9 and TRBJ1-1; tentative D call: TRBD1 (6 bases). This CDR3 has 14 amino acids. Trimming pared 2 bases from V and 1 base from J, leaving 9 bases between. Looked up from germline, CDR1 is SGDLS and CDR2 is YYNGEE. CDR3 nucleotides: TGTGCCAGCAGCGTCGGACAGAAGAACACTGAAGCTTTCTTT. This sequence encodes CASSVGQKNTEAFF.

The CDR3 DNA reads as TGCAGCGTTGAAGATCGGGGACAGGGGGACTATGGCTACACCTTC. Its translation: CSVEDRGQGDYGYTF. The rearrangement uses TRBV29-1 and TRBJ1-2; TRBD1 matches at 11 bases. This CDR3 contains 15 residues. Germline lookup yields CDR1 SQVTM and CDR2 ANQGSEA. The junction had 3 bases not matched to a gene; V was cut back by 0 bases and J by 3 bases.

This rearrangement joins TRBV5-1 to TRBJ2-2; 9 nucleotides agree with TRBD1. Germline loops: CDR1 SGHRS, CDR2 YFSETQ. Germline trimming cut 7 bases from V and 6 bases from J; bases unmatched to any gene: 10. This CDR3 region has 15 residues. In nucleotides, the CDR3 is TGCGCCAGCCGAGAGTGGGACAGGGAGGCCGGGGAGCTGTTTTTT. It yields the protein CASREWDREAGELFF.

This chain connects TRBV29-1 to TRBJ1-3; D remains ambiguous. Germline V gene lookup returns CDR1 SQVTM and CDR2 ANQGSEA. The V end was cut by 2 bases, the J end by 2 bases, with 4 bases between. This CDR3 contains 12 residues. The CDR3 here is CSVETTGNTIYF. CDR3 nucleotide sequence: TGCAGCGTTGAAACAACTGGAAACACCATATATTTT. The whole variable domain, remainder taken from reference TRBV29-1 and TRBJ1-3, is SAVISQKPSRDICQRGTSLTIQCQVDSQVTMMFWYRQQPGQSLTLIATANQGSEATYESGFVIDKFPISRPNLTFSTLTVSNMSPEDSSIYLCSVETTGNTIYFGEGSWLTVV.

The V call is TRBV19, the J call TRBJ2-3; no reliable D call. The CDR3 is made up of 15 amino acids. Germline V gene sequence: CDR1 LNHDA, CDR2 SQIVND (reference sequence). V was trimmed by 3 bases and J by 2 bases, leaving 12 bases between them. CDR3 nucleotide sequence: TGTGCCAGTAGTATTATGGCGGTCTACACAGATACGCAGTATTTT. Translated, it gives CASSIMAVYTDTQYF.

This clone appeared a single time. This chain joins TRBV29-1 and TRBJ1-1; the match to TRBD1 covers 9 bases. This CDR3 contains 14 residues. CDR1 SQVTM and CDR2 ANQGSEA come from the germline V gene. With V trimmed by 7 bases and J by 0 bases, 6 bases remained unmatched. CDR3 nucleotide sequence: TGCAGCGGGGGACAGGGAAAAGTGAACACTGAAGCTTTCTTT. Protein sequence: CSGGQGKVNTEAFF.

This chain links TRBV5-1 with TRBJ2-1, with 11 nucleotides matching TRBD2. Germline V gene data show CDR1 as SGHRS and CDR2 as YFSETQ. The CDR3 totals 17 residues. J was trimmed by 1 base and V by 5 bases; bases with no gene match: 8. In DNA form, the CDR3 reads TGCGCCAGCAGGACTACTAGCGGGGGTGCGTCCTACAATGAGCAGTTCTTC. It translates to CASRTTSGGASYNEQFF.

CDR3 protein: CASREPNTGELFF. The CDR3 DNA follows: TGTGCCAGTAGGGAGCCGAACACCGGGGAGCTGTTTTTT. This rearrangement joins TRBV19 to TRBJ2-2; D unclear. CDR3 length: 13 residues. CDR1 is LNHDA, CDR2 SQIVND, per germline (reference sequence). Trimming removed 6 bases from V and 0 bases from J, with 5 bases in between.

The CDR3 loop reads CASSSGQYSNQPQHF. Here the CDR3 DNA reads TGTGCCAGCAGTTCGGGACAGTATAGCAATCAGCCCCAGCATTTT. The chain is built from TRBV28 and TRBJ1-5; 7 bases agree with TRBD1. Germline V CDR1 and CDR2: MDHEN, SYDVKM. CDR3 length equals 15 residues. V gave up 4 bases and J gave up 0 bases; unmatched junction bases: 3.

DNA of the CDR3: TGTGCCAGCAGCAGGGGGGGGCAGGGACTTTTCACTGAAGCTTTCTTT. The encoded protein is CASSRGGQGLFTEAFF. V is TRBV13 and J is TRBJ1-1; weak D call: TRBD1 (6 bases). Germline V gene lookup returns CDR1 PRHDT and CDR2 FYEKMQ (reference sequence). The CDR3 totals 16 residues. V lost 5 bases, J lost 4 bases, and 20 bases lay in between.